The sequence of this T cell receptor beta chain was determined in a study of shared clonotypes between healthy human individuals. Study-level information: Sampling drew on donors who were two women and three men aged 18 to 49.

Concerning this clone itself: This sample also contains other DNA sequences that code for the same CDR3.

Germline values: CDR1 KGHSH, CDR2 LQKENI. The CDR3 spans 13 residues. V was clipped by 2 bases and J by 1 base, with 5 bases between them. Only in-frame clones appear in the TCRdb table, and some are missing; sequencing was by immunoSEQ multiplex PCR. The sample records millions of clones, roughly 94% being singletons. This receptor was taken from a man between 18 and 35 years old in good health. This sequence joins TRBV18 and TRBJ1-1; no clear D. Material for sequencing was naive CD4+ T cells sorted from blood. Noted subset: CD45RA+ positively selected. CDR3 coding DNA: TGTGCCAGCTCACCAGGACCGAACACTGAAGCTTTCTTT. Translated: CASSPGPNTEAFF.